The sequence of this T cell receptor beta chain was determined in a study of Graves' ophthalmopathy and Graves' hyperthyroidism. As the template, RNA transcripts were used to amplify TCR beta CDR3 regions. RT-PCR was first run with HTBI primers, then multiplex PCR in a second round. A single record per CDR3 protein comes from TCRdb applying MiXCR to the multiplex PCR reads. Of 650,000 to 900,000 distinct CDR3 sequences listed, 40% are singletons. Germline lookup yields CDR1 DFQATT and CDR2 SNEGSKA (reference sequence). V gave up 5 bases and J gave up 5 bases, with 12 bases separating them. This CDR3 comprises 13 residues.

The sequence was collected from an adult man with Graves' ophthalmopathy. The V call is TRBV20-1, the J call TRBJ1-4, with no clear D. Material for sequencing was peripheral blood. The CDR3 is CSAQKDGNEKLFF. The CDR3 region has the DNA TGCAGTGCTCAGAAGGACGGAAATGAAAAACTGTTTTTT.